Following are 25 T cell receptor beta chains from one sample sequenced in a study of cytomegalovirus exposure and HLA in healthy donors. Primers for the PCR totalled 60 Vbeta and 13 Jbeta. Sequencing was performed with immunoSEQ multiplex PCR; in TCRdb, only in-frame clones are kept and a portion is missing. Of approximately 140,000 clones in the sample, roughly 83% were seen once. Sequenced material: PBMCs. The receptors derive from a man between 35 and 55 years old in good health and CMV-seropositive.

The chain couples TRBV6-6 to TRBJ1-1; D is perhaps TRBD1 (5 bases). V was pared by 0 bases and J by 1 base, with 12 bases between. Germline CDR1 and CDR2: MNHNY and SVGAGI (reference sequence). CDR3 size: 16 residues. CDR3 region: CASSYSRRGQNTEAFF. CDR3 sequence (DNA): TGTGCCAGCAGTTACTCGAGAAGGGGCCAGAACACTGAAGCTTTCTTT.

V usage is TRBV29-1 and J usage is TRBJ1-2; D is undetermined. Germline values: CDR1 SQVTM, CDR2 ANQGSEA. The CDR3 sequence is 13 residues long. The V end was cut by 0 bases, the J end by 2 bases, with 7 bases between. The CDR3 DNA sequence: TGCAGCGTTGAAGAGACACTGAACTATGGCTACACCTTC. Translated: CSVEETLNYGYTF.

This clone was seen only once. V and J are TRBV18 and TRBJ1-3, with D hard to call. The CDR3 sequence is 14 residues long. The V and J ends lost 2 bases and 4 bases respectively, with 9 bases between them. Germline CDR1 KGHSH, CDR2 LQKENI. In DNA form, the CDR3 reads TGTGCCAGCTCACCATTGGAGGGCGGAAACACCATATATTTT. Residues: CASSPLEGGNTIYF.

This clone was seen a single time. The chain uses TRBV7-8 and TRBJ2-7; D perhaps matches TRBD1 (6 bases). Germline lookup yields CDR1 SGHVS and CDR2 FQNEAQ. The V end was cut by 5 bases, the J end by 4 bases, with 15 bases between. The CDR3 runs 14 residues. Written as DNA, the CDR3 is TGTGCCAGCAGCCCAGCGGACAGTACTTACGAGCAGTACTTC. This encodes CASSPADSTYEQYF. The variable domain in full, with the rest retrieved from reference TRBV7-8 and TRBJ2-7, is GAGVSQSPRYKVAKRGQDVALRCDPISGHVSLFWYQQALGQGPEFLTYFQNEAQLDKSGLPSDRFFAERPEGSVSTLKIQRTQQEDSAVYLCASSPADSTYEQYFGPGTRLTVT.

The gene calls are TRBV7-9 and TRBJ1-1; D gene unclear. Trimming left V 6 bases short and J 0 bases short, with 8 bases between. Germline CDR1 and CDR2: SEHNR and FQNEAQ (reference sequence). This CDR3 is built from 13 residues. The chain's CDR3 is CASSPAMNTEAFF. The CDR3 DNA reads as TGTGCCAGCAGTCCTGCGATGAACACTGAAGCTTTCTTT.

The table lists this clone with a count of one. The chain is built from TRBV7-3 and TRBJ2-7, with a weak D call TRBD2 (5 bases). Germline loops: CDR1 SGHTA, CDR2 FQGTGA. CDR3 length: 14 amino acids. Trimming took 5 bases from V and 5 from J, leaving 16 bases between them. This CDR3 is CASSPTGLSHEQYF. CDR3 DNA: TGTGCCAGCAGCCCAACGGGGTTATCCCACGAGCAGTACTTC. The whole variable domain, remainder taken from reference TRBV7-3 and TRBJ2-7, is GAGVSQTPSNKVTEKGKYVELRCDPISGHTALYWYRQSLGQGPEFLIYFQGTGAADDSGLPNDRFFAVRPEGSVSTLKIQRTERGDSAVYLCASSPTGLSHEQYFGPGTRLTVT.

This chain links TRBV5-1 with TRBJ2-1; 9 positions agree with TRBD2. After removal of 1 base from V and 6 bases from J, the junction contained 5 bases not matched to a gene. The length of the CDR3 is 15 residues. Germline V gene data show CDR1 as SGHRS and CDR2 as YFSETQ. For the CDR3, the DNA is TGCGCCAGCAGCTTGCTTAGCGGGGGCTCCAATGAGCAGTTCTTC. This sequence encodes CASSLLSGGSNEQFF.

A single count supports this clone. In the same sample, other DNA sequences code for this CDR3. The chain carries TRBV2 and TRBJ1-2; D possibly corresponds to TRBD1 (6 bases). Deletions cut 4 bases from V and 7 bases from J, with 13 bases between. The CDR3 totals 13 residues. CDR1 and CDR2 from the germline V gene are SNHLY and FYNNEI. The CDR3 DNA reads TGTGCCAGCAGTGTGGACAGTTTTAGTGGCTACACCTTC. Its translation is CASSVDSFSGYTF.

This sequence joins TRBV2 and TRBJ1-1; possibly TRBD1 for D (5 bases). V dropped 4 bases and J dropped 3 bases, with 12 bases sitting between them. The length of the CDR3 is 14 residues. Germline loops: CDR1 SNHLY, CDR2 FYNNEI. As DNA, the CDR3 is TGTGCCAGCAGTGCCCAGGGAGGGGACACTGAAGCTTTCTTT. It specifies CASSAQGGDTEAFF.

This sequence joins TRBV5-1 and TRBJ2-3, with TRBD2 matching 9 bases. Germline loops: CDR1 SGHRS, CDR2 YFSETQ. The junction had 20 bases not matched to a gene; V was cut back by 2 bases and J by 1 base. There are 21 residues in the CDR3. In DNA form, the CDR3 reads TGCGCCAGCAGCTTCACACTAGCGGGTTACGTGGGGAATTCTGGCACAGATACGCAGTATTTT. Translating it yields CASSFTLAGYVGNSGTDTQYF.

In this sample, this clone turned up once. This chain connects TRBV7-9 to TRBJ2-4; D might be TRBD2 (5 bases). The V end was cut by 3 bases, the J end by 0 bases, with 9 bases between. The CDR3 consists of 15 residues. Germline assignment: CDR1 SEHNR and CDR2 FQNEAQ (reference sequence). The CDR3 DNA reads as TGTGCCAGCAGCTTTCAGGACTTAGCCAAAAACATTCAGTACTTC. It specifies CASSFQDLAKNIQYF. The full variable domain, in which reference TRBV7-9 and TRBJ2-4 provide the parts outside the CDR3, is DTGVSQNPRHKITKRGQNVTFRCDPISEHNRLYWYRQTLGQGPEFLTYFQNEAQLEKSRLLSDRFSAERPKGSFSTLEIQRTEQGDSAMYLCASSFQDLAKNIQYFGAGTRLSVL.

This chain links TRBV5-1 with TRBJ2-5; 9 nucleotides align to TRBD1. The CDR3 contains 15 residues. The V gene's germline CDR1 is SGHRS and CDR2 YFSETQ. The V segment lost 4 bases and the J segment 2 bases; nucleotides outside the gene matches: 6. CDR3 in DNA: TGCGCCAGCAGCCTACAGGGGGCCCTACAAGAGACCCAGTACTTC. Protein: CASSLQGALQETQYF.

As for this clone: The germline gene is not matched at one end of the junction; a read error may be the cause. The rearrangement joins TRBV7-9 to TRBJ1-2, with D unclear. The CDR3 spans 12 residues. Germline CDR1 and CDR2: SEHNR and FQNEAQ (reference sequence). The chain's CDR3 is CSSSLEDRRGTF. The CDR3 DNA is TGTTCCAGCAGCTTAGAAGACCGCCGGGGCACCTTC.

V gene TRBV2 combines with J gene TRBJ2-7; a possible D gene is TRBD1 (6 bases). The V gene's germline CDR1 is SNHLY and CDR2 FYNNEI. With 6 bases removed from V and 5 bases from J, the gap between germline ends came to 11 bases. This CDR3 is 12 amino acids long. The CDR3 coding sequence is TGTGCCAGCAGCACGAACAGGGACGAGCAGTACTTC. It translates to CASSTNRDEQYF.

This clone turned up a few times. The CDR3 DNA reads TGTGCCAGCAGTGACCCCGGGGGTCGAAACACCGGGGAGCTGTTTTTT. Protein sequence: CASSDPGGRNTGELFF. The J gene is TRBJ2-2, the V gene TRBV25-1; the D gene is possibly TRBD2 (6 bases). Germline CDR1 MGHDK, CDR2 SYGVNS. The CDR3 is 16 amino acids. Trimming pared 3 bases from V and 2 bases from J, leaving 13 bases between.

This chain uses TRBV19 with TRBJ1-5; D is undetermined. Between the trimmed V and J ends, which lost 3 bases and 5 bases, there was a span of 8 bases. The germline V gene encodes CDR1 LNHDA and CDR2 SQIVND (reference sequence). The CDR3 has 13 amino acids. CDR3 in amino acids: CASSMTTYQPQHF. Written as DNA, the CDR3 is TGTGCCAGTAGTATGACAACTTATCAGCCCCAGCATTTT.

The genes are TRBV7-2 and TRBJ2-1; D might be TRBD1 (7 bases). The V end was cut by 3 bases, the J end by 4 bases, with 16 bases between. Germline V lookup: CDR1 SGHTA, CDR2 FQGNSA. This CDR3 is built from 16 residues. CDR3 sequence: CASSLLGQGGYNEQFF. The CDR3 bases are TGTGCCAGCAGCTTGTTGGGGCAGGGGGGTTACAATGAGCAGTTCTTC.

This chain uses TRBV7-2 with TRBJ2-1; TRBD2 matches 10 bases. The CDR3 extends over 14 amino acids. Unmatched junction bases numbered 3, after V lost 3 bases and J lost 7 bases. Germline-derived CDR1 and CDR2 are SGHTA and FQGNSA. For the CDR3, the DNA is TGTGCCAGCAGCTTCTCTAGCGGGAGTAATGAGCAGTTCTTC. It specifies CASSFSSGSNEQFF.

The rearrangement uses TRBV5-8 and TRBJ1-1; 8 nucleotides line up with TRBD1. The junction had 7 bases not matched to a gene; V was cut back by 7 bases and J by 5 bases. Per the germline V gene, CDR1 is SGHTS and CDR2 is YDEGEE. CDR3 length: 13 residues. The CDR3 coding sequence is TGTGCCAGCCCGGACAGGGAAGGGACTGAAGCTTTCTTT. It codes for CASPDREGTEAFF.

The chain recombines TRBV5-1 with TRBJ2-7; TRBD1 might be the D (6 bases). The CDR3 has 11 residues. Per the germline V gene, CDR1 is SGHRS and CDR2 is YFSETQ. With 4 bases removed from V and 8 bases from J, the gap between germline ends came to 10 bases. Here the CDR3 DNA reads TGCGCCAGCAGCACAGGGTACAAGCAGTACTTC. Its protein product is CASSTGYKQYF.

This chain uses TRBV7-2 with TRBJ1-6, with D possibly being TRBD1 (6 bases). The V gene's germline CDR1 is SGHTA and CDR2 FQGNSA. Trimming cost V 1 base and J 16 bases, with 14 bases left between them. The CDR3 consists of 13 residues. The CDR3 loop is CASSLDEGVLLHF. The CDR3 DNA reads TGTGCCAGCAGCTTAGATGAGGGGGTTCTGCTCCACTTT. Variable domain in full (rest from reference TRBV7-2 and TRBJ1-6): GAGVSQSPSNKVTEKGKDVELRCDPISGHTALYWYRQSLGQGLEFLIYFQGNSAPDKSGLPSDRFSAERTGGSVSTLTIQRTQQEDSAVYLCASSLDEGVLLHFGNGTRLTVT.

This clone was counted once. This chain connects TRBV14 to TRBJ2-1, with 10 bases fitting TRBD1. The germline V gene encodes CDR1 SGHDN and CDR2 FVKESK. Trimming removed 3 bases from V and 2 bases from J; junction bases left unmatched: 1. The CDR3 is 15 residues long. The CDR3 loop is CASSQTGGTYNEQFF. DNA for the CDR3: TGTGCCAGCAGCCAGACAGGGGGCACCTACAATGAGCAGTTCTTC.

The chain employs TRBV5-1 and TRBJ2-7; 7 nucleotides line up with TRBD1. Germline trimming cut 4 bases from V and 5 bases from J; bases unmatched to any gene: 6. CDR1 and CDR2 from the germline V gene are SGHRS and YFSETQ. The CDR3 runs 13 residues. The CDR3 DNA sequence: TGCGCCAGCAGCAGTCGACAGGGTAACGAGCAGTACTTC. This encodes CASSSRQGNEQYF.

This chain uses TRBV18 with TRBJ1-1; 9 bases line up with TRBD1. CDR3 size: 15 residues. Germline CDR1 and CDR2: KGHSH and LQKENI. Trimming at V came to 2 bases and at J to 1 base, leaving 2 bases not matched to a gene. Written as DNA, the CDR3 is TGTGCCAGCTCACCAGGACAGGGGAGGAACACTGAAGCTTTCTTT. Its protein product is CASSPGQGRNTEAFF.

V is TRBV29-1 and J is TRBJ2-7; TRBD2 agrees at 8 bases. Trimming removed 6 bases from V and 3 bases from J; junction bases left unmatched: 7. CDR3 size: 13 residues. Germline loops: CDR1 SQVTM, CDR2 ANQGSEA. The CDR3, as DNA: TGCAGCGTAAGCGGGAGTCCCTTCTACGAGCAGTACTTC. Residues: CSVSGSPFYEQYF.